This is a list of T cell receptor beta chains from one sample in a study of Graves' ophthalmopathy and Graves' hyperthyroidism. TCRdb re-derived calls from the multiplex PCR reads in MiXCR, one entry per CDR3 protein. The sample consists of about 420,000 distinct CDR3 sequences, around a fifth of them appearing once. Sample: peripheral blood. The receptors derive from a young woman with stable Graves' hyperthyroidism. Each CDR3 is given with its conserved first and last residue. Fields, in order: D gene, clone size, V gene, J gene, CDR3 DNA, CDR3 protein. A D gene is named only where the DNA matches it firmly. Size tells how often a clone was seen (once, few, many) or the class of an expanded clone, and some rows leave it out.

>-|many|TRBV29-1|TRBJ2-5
TGCAGCGTTCTCCCCAATCAAGAGACCCAGTACTTC
CSVLPNQETQYF
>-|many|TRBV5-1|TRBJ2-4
TGCGCCAGCAGCTTCGACCCTAGGGAGGACATTCAGTACTTC
CASSFDPREDIQYF
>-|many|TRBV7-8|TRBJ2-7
TGTGCCAGCAGCCGGACGTTTTCTCGGGCTATCTCCTACGAGCAGTACTTC
CASSRTFSRAISYEQYF
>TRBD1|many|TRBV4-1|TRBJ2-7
TGCGCCAGCAGCCGACGAACACCCGGGACAGGGGACGAGCAGTACTTC
CASSRRTPGTGDEQYF
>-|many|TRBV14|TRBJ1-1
TGTGCCAGCAGCCCAAGGGCGGTTACTGAAGCTTTCTTT
CASSPRAVTEAFF
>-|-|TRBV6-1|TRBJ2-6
TGTGCCAGCAGAGAGTACTACAGGGCCCTACGGGCTGGGGCCAACGTCCTGACTTTC
CASREYYRALRAGANVLTF
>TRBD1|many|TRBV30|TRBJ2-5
TGTGCCTCGGGACAGGAGATCCAAGAGACCCAGTACTTC
CASGQEIQETQYF
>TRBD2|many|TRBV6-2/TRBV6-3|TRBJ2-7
TGTGCCAGCAGTTACTTGTATTGTGGGACTAGCGGGAGGAGTTACGAGCAGTACTTC
CASSYLYCGTSGRSYEQYF
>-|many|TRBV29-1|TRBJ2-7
TGCAGCGTTGGAGTAATGGAGCAGTACTTC
CSVGVMEQYF
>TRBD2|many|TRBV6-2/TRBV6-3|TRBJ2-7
TGTGCCAGCAGTTACGGGACTAGCGGTATCCACGAGCAGTACTTC
CASSYGTSGIHEQYF
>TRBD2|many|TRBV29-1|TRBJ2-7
TGCAGCGTTGGAACTAGCGGGGCCTACGAGCAGTACTTC
CSVGTSGAYEQYF
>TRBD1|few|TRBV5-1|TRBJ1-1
TGCGCCAGCAGCAAACCGGGACAGATGAACACTGAAGCTTTCTTT
CASSKPGQMNTEAFF
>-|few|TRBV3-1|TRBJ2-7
TGTGCCAGCAGCCTGAACCCCTCCCCCGAGCAGTACTTC
CASSLNPSPEQYF
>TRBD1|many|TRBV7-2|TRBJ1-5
TGTGCCAGCAGCCGACGACAGGGCCAGCCCCAGCATTTT
CASSRRQGQPQHF
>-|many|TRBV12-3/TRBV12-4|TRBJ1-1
TGTGCCAGCAGTTGGATCGGACACTTGAACACTGAAGCTTTCTTT
CASSWIGHLNTEAFF
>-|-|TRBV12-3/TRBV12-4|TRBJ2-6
TGTGCCAGCAGTTCACGGTCAGGGGTCGGGGCCAACGTCCTGACTTTC
CASSSRSGVGANVLTF
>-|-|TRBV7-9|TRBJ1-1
TGTGCCAGCAGCACCGACGGCGAAAAAGCTTTCTTT
CASSTDGEKAFF
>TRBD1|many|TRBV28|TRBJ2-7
TGTGCCAGCAGTCTGACAGGGACCTACGAGCAGTACTTC
CASSLTGTYEQYF
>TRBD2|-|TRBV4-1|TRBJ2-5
TGCGCCAGCAGCCATTCTCGGCAGCGGGAGTGGGAGACCCAGTACTTC
CASSHSRQREWETQYF
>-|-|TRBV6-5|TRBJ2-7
TGTGCCAGCAGTTACTCTGGGAGTGACAGATACGAGCAGTACTTC
CASSYSGSDRYEQYF
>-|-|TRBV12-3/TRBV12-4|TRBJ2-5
TGTGCCAGCAGTTCCCTTATGGGTCAAGAGACCCAGTACTTC
CASSSLMGQETQYF